This T cell receptor (beta chain) was profiled in a study of long-term antiretroviral therapy in people with HIV. A v3.0 immunoSEQ assay was performed at survey level. The data were produced by immunoSEQ multiplex PCR, yet TCRdb's version contains in-frame clones alone and is incomplete. The sample has around 27,000 clones, 85% to 90% seen once. The CDR3 is made up of 15 amino acids. Trimming took 1 base from V and 7 from J; bases not matched to a gene: 5. Germline CDR1 reads SGHVS; CDR2 reads FQNEAQ. Regarding this clone: Its cognate antigen is unknown.

Study-wide points: Post-ART, diversity grew, though it stayed under transplant donor control levels. Repertoires in HIV (unlike those of controls) had narrower CDR3 length ranges. Before ART, certain clones expanded, and these dominated the repertoire at all time points.

This chain links TRBV7-8 with TRBJ2-3; 10 bases fit TRBD1. The TCR sequence derives from a man aged 25 to 40 with HIV. This specimen was unsorted PBMCs, taken around 4.5 years after starting antiretroviral therapy. CDR3 amino acids: CASSLGTGGMNTQYF. CDR3 DNA: TGTGCCAGCAGCTTAGGGACAGGGGGTATGAATACGCAGTATTTT.